These 21 T cell receptor beta chains came from one sample sequenced in a study of control samples from healthy donors and cancer patients (TCRdb year 2020). The library was obtained by the immunoSEQ multiplex PCR assay. Held by TCRdb, this immuneACCESS table contains in-frame sequences only and omits some clones. Under half of the omission traces to an unresolved V gene where checked; the cause of the rest is unknown. The sample has over 100,000 clones on record, 92% of them singletons. Roughly 1.9% of the sample is in the top ten clones. The sample was blood. Receptors originate from a woman in her forties or fifties in good health.

In its sample, this clone was seen a few times. The V and J genes are TRBV30 and TRBJ1-1; D gene unclear. V lost 5 bases to trimming and J lost 4 bases, with 17 bases between them. The germline CDR1 and CDR2 sequences are GTSNPN and SVGIG (reference sequence). This CDR3 region has 14 residues. The CDR3 region has the DNA TGTGCCTGGGACGAAGGAGGGATTGGCACTGAAGCTTTCTTT. Its protein is CAWDEGGIGTEAFF.

This chain joins TRBV6-5 and TRBJ2-7, with TRBD1 matching over 7 bases. This CDR3 spans 13 amino acids. With 5 bases clipped from V and 6 bases from J, the junction kept 7 bases outside the gene matches. CDR1 and CDR2 from the germline V gene are MNHEY and SVGAGI. This chain's CDR3 is CASSPSRGREQYF. The DNA for the CDR3 is TGTGCCAGCAGTCCCTCTAGGGGGCGCGAGCAGTACTTC.

This clone was detected once. The chain employs TRBV5-1 and TRBJ2-5, with 10 nucleotides matching TRBD2. Trimming took 0 bases from V and 5 from J; bases not matched to a gene: 7. CDR1 and CDR2 from the germline V gene are SGHRS and YFSETQ. The CDR3 sequence is 16 residues long. The CDR3 loop is CASSLALAGGTETQYF. The CDR3 DNA follows: TGCGCCAGCAGCTTGGCCTTAGCGGGAGGTACTGAGACCCAGTACTTC.

This rearrangement joins TRBV30 to TRBJ2-7; TRBD2 aligns across 7 bases. The J segment lost 0 bases and the V segment lost 5 bases, leaving 13 bases of the junction unmatched. CDR3 length: 16 residues. CDR1 and CDR2 from the germline V gene are GTSNPN and SVGIG (reference sequence). The CDR3 nucleotides are TGTGCCTGGGCCCGGGTTTGGGCGGGAGACTCCTACGAGCAGTACTTC. This gives the protein CAWARVWAGDSYEQYF.

This chain connects TRBV10-1 to TRBJ1-5; D may be TRBD1 (6 bases). V was pared by 5 bases and J by 5 bases, with 10 bases between. Germline loops: CDR1 WNHNN, CDR2 SYGVQD (reference sequence). The CDR3 length is 13 residues. This chain's CDR3 is CASSTGRDQPQHF. CDR3 nucleotides: TGCGCCAGCAGTACAGGGAGGGATCAGCCCCAGCATTTT.

The chain employs TRBV28 and TRBJ1-1; D might be TRBD1 (5 bases). The CDR3 contains 15 residues. CDR1 is MDHEN and CDR2 is SYDVKM in the germline V gene. Trimming took off 2 bases at V and 0 bases at J, with 10 bases between the two ends. The CDR3 is CASSLIPGMNTEAFF. CDR3 nucleotide sequence: TGTGCCAGCAGTTTAATCCCAGGGATGAACACTGAAGCTTTCTTT.

The J gene is TRBJ2-2, the V gene TRBV15, with D perhaps matching TRBD1 (7 bases). CDR1 and CDR2 (germline): LNHNV, YYDKDF (reference sequence). Trimming stripped 8 bases from V and 6 bases from J, with 19 bases between. The CDR3 spans 15 residues. The CDR3 region has the DNA TGTGCCACCGCGCGGGGACAGACCGCCGCCGGGGAGCTGTTTTTT. Its protein product is CATARGQTAAGELFF.

V gene TRBV5-4 combines with J gene TRBJ2-1; no clear D gene. V was trimmed by 0 bases and J by 7 bases, leaving 8 bases between them. This CDR3 is built from 13 residues. Germline V lookup: CDR1 SGHNT, CDR2 YYREEE (reference sequence). Here the CDR3 DNA reads TGTGCCAGCAGCTTGGGTGTGGTGAATGAGCAGTTCTTC. Its protein is CASSLGVVNEQFF.

The CDR3 here is CASSRTGVDLTDTQYF. CDR3 nucleotide sequence: TGCGCCAGCAGCCGGACAGGGGTGGATCTCACAGATACGCAGTATTTT. V is TRBV5-1 and J is TRBJ2-3; 9 positions agree with TRBD1. Trimming cost V 4 bases and J 2 bases; bases outside gene matches: 8. The germline CDR1 and CDR2 sequences are SGHRS and YFSETQ. The CDR3 covers 16 residues.

The gene calls are TRBV7-6 and TRBJ1-1, with TRBD1 identical over 8 bases. The CDR3 sequence is 15 residues long. V lost 1 base and J lost 1; bases outside the gene matches: 2. CDR1 and CDR2 from the germline V gene are SGHVS and FNYEAQ. CDR3: CASSLGGTGNTEAFF. DNA of the CDR3: TGTGCCAGCAGCTTAGGCGGGACAGGGAACACTGAAGCTTTCTTT. Complete variable domain (other parts from reference TRBV7-6 and TRBJ1-1): GAGVSQSPRYKVTKRGQDVALRCDPISGHVSLYWYRQALGQGPEFLTYFNYEAQQDKSGLPNDRFSAERPEGSISTLTIQRTEQRDSAMYRCASSLGGTGNTEAFFGQGTRLTVV.

This rearrangement joins TRBV4-1 to TRBJ1-2; a weak D match, TRBD1 (6 bases). Trimming stripped 1 base from V and 3 bases from J, with 9 bases between. Germline assignment: CDR1 MGHRA and CDR2 YSYEKL. This CDR3 region has 14 residues. CDR3 DNA: TGCGCCAGCAGCCAAGCAGGGGAAGACTATGGCTACACCTTC. This encodes CASSQAGEDYGYTF.

The chain couples TRBV6-5 to TRBJ1-2; D is uncertain. The V end was cut by 0 bases, the J end by 6 bases, with 8 bases between. Germline assignment: CDR1 MNHEY and CDR2 SVGAGI. There are 13 residues in the CDR3. CDR3 in DNA: TGTGCCAGCAGTTACTCGACTAAGGATGGCTACACCTTC. Translation: CASSYSTKDGYTF.

This chain joins TRBV24-1 and TRBJ2-2; TRBD1 aligns across 7 bases. This CDR3 has 15 amino acids. Germline V gene sequence: CDR1 KGHDR, CDR2 SFDVKD. Unmatched junction bases numbered 3, after V lost 3 bases and J lost 3 bases. The CDR3 loop reads CATSDPGQYTGELFF. The CDR3 region has the DNA TGTGCCACCAGTGATCCGGGACAGTACACCGGGGAGCTGTTTTTT.

The chain uses TRBV19 and TRBJ2-2; weak D call: TRBD2 (7 bases). CDR1 is LNHDA, CDR2 SQIVND, per germline (reference sequence). This CDR3 comprises 16 residues. V lost 1 base to trimming and J lost 3 bases, with 12 bases between them. Here the CDR3 DNA reads TGTGCCAGTAGTATAGCATCGGGGGGCCACACCGGGGAGCTGTTTTTT. Protein sequence: CASSIASGGHTGELFF.

The chain uses TRBV7-9 and TRBJ1-1, with 12 bases that match TRBD1. The V gene end was trimmed by 4 bases and the J gene end by 1 base; junction bases not matched to a gene: 4. CDR3 length: 16 residues. Per germline, CDR1 SEHNR and CDR2 FQNEAQ (reference sequence). CDR3 amino acids: CASSYGTGGTNTEAFF. In nucleotides, the CDR3 is TGTGCCAGCAGCTACGGGACAGGGGGCACGAACACTGAAGCTTTCTTT.

The genes are TRBV29-1 and TRBJ1-1; D ambiguous. Germline CDR1 is SQVTM and CDR2 is ANQGSEA. The CDR3 consists of 12 residues. The V end was cut by 0 bases, the J end by 5 bases, with 7 bases between. The DNA for the CDR3 is TGCAGCGTTGAAGATCTATATACTGAAGCTTTCTTT. The encoded protein is CSVEDLYTEAFF. The variable domain in full, with the rest retrieved from reference TRBV29-1 and TRBJ1-1, is SAVISQKPSRDICQRGTSLTIQCQVDSQVTMMFWYRQQPGQSLTLIATANQGSEATYESGFVIDKFPISRPNLTFSTLTVSNMSPEDSSIYLCSVEDLYTEAFFGQGTRLTVV.

The V call is TRBV28, the J call TRBJ1-6; 8 bases are a match to TRBD1. CDR1 and CDR2 (germline): MDHEN, SYDVKM. The CDR3 covers 14 residues. V trimming: 6 bases; J trimming: 7 bases; junction bases outside the gene matches: 5. This chain's CDR3 is CASRGGQGNSPLHF. The CDR3 DNA sequence: TGTGCCAGCAGGGGAGGACAGGGAAATTCACCCCTCCACTTT.

V gene TRBV6-6 combines with J gene TRBJ1-1; maybe TRBD1 (6 bases). Germline V gene data show CDR1 as MNHNY and CDR2 as SVGAGI (reference sequence). The CDR3 runs 14 residues. V was trimmed by 5 bases and J by 7 bases, leaving 17 bases between them. As DNA, the CDR3 is TGTGCCAGCAGTACCCAAGGGGGGCCTGGTGAAGCTTTCTTT. Translated: CASSTQGGPGEAFF.

The chain uses TRBV2 and TRBJ1-1; 10 nucleotides line up with TRBD1. This CDR3 region has 14 residues. V was pared by 6 bases and J by 3 bases, with 4 bases of the junction left unmatched. The germline CDR1 and CDR2 sequences are SNHLY and FYNNEI. CDR3 loop: CASSSTGGYTEAFF. For the CDR3, the DNA is TGTGCCAGCAGCTCGACAGGGGGCTACACTGAAGCTTTCTTT.

The sample holds one count of this clone. J is TRBJ1-5 and V is TRBV6-5; 10 nucleotides line up with TRBD1. Per germline, CDR1 MNHEY and CDR2 SVGAGI. Trimming at V came to 8 bases and at J to 7 bases, leaving 5 bases not matched to a gene. The CDR3 spans 13 residues. The DNA for the CDR3 is TGTGCCAGCGGGACAGGGGCAGCGCAGCCCCAGCATTTT. It translates to CASGTGAAQPQHF.

The genes are TRBV20-1 and TRBJ1-2; tentatively, D is TRBD1 (5 bases). V was trimmed by 6 bases and J by 3 bases, leaving 8 bases between them. This CDR3 spans 11 amino acids. From germline, CDR1 is DFQATT and CDR2 SNEGSKA (reference sequence). This chain's CDR3 is CSAETDYGYTF. The CDR3 coding sequence is TGCAGTGCGGAGACAGACTATGGCTACACCTTC.